This T cell receptor beta chain is from a study of Ad26.COV2.S vaccination and SARS-CoV-2 variants. Turning to this clone: Its target is not known.

Treatment here: 15 to 20 received Ad26.COV2.S at low or high dose, single or two shots; roughly five received placebo; per-sample allocation not given. The samples date from day 63 after the first vaccine or placebo injection. The study, taken as a whole, reports: It was found that vaccine and placebo recipients had similar non-spike TCR breadth. Post-vaccination breadth of spike-specific CD8+ and CD4+ T cell responses was reportedly substantial. Vaccine recipients had higher spike-specific TCR breadth than placebo recipients.

Germline values: CDR1 SGDLS, CDR2 YYNGEE. The CDR3 is 15 amino acids. Trimming stripped 0 bases from V and 0 bases from J, with 7 bases between. TCRdb keeps only in-frame clones here, not all; method: immunoSEQ multiplex PCR. The sample lists about 350,000 clones, less than 90% occurring once. V is TRBV9 and J is TRBJ2-1; D is undetermined. The source was peripheral blood, collected in a trial of Ad26.COV2.S vaccine versus placebo. The receptor was derived from a person aged 18-65 years who received the Ad26.COV2.S COVID-19 vaccine or a placebo. CDR3 protein: CASSVGSPSYNEQFF. CDR3 coding DNA: TGTGCCAGCAGCGTAGGGTCCCCCTCCTACAATGAGCAGTTCTTC.